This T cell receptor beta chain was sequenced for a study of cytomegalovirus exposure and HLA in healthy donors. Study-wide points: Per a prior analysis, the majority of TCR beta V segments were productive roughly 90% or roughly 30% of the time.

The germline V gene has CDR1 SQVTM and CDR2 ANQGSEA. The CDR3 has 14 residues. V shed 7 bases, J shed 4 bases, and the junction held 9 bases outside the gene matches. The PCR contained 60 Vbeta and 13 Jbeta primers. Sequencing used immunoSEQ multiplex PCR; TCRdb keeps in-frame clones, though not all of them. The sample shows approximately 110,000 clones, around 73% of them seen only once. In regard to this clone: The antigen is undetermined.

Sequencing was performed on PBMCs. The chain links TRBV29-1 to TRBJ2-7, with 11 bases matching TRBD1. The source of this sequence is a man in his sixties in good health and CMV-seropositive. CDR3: CSARTGGRSYEQYF. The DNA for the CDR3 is TGCAGCGCCCGGACAGGGGGCCGGTCATACGAGCAGTACTTC.